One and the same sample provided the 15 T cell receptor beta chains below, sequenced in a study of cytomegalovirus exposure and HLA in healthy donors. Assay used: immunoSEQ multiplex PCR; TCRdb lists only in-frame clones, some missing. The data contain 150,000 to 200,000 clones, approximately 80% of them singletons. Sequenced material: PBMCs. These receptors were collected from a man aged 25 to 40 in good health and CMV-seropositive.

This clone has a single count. CDR3 amino acids: CAGDRDETQYF. The CDR3 DNA follows: TGTGCCGGGGACAGGGATGAAACGCAGTATTTT. The genes are TRBV19 and TRBJ2-3, with 9 bases lining up with TRBD1. The CDR3 is 11 residues long. With V trimmed by 11 bases and J by 9 bases, 6 bases remained unmatched. Looked up from germline, CDR1 is LNHDA and CDR2 is SQIVND (reference sequence).

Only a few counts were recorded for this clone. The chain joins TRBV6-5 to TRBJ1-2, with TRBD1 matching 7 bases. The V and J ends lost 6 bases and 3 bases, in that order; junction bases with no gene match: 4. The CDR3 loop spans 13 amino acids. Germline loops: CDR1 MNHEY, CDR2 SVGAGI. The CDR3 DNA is TGTGCCAGCAGCCTCGACAGGGACTATGGCTACACCTTC. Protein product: CASSLDRDYGYTF.

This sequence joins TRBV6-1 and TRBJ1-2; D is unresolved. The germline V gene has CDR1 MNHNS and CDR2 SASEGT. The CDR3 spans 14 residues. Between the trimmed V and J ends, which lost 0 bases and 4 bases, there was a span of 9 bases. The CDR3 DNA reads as TGTGCCAGCAGTGAAGCGCGCGGTGGCTATGGCTACACCTTC. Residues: CASSEARGGYGYTF.

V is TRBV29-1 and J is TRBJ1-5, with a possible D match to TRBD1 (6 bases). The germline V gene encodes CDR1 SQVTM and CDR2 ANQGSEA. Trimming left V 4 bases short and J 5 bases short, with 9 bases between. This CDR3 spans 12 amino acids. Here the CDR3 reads CSVGDTYQPQHF. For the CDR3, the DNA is TGCAGCGTTGGGGACACCTATCAGCCCCAGCATTTT. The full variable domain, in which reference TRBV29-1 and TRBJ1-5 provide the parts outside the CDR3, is SAVISQKPSRDICQRGTSLTIQCQVDSQVTMMFWYRQQPGQSLTLIATANQGSEATYESGFVIDKFPISRPNLTFSTLTVSNMSPEDSSIYLCSVGDTYQPQHFGDGTRLSIL.

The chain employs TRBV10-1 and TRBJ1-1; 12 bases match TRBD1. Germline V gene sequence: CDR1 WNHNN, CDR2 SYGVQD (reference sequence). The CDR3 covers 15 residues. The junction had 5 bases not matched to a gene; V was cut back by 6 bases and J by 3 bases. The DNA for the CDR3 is TGCGCCAGCAGCCCGGGACAGGGGGCGGACACTGAAGCTTTCTTT. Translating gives CASSPGQGADTEAFF.

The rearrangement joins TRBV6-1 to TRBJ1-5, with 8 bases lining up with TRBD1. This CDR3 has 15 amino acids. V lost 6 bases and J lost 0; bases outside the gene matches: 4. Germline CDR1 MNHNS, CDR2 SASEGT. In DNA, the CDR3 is TGTGCCAGCAGGACGCAGGGGGCTAGCAATCAGCCCCAGCATTTT. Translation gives CASRTQGASNQPQHF.

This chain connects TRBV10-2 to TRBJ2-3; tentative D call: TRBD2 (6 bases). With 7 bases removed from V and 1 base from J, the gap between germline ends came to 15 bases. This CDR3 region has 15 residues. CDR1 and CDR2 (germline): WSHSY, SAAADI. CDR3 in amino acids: CASNTGTGGTDTQYF. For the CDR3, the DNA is TGCGCCAGCAATACCGGGACGGGGGGCACAGATACGCAGTATTTT.

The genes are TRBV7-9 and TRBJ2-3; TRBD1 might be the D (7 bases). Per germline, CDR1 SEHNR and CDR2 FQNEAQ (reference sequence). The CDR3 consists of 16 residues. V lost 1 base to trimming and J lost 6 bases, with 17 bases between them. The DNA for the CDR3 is TGTGCCAGCAGCTTAGACGTGCGGAGGGGGCGGGATACGCAGTATTTT. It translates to CASSLDVRRGRDTQYF.

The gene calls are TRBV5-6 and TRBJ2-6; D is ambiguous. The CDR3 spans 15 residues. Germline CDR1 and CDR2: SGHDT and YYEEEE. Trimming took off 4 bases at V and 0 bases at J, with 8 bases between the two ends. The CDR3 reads CASSVFSSGANVLTF. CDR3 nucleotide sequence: TGTGCCAGCAGCGTATTTAGCTCTGGGGCCAACGTCCTGACTTTC.

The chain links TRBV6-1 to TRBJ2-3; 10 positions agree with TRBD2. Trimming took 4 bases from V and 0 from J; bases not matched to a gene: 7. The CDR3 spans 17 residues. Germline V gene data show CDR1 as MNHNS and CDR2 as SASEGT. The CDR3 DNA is TGTGCCAGCAGTGGGGGACTAGCGAGACCTAGCACAGATACGCAGTATTTT. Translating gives CASSGGLARPSTDTQYF.

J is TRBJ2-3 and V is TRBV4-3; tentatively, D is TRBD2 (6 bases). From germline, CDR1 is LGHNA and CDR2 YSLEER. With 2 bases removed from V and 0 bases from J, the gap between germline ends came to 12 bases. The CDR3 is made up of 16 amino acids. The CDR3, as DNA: TGCGCCAGCAGCCAACGGGGGACTCCGAGCACAGATACGCAGTATTTT. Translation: CASSQRGTPSTDTQYF.

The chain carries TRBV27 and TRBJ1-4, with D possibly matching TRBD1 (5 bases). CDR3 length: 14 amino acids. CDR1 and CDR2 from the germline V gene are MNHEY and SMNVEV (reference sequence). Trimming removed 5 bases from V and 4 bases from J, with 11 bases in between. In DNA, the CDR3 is TGTGCCAGCAGTCAGGGTTACCTTAATGAAAAACTGTTTTTT. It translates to CASSQGYLNEKLFF.

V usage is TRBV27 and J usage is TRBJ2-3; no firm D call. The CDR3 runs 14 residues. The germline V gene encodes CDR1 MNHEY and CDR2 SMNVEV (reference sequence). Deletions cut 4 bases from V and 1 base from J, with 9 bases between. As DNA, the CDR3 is TGTGCCAGCAGTTCAACAGACGGCACAGATACGCAGTATTTT. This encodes CASSSTDGTDTQYF.

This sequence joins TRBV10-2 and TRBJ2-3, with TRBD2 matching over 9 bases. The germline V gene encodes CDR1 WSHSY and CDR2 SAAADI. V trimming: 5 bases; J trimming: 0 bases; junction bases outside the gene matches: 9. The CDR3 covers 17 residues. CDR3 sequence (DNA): TGCGCCAGCAGTTTCCCCAAGCGGGGGGAGAGCACAGATACGCAGTATTTT. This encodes CASSFPKRGESTDTQYF.

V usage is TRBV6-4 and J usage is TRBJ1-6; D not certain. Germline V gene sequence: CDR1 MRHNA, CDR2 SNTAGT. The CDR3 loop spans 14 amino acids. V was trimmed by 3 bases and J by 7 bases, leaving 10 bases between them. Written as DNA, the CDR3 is TGTGCCAGCAGTGAAGGACGGGAAAATTCACCCCTCCACTTT. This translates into CASSEGRENSPLHF.